This entry is about one TCR beta chain. What antigen it recognizes has not been identified. No much larger clone is present one base from it, and per-base qualities are unavailable. As encoded in the germline V gene, CDR1 is SGHTA while CDR2 is FQGNSA. A distance of 2 bases separates the germline ends of V and J, which lose 1 base and 2 bases respectively. From cysteine to phenylalanine, the CDR3 is 13 amino acids long. Just the 39-base CDR3 DNA is kept, in frame starting at base 1. Interpreted using the paper, the treatment or condition label stands for: around 19 received Ad26.COV2.S at low or high dose, single or two shots; roughly 5 received placebo; per-sample allocation not given. For vaccine and placebo recipients, repertoires were sequenced using samples collected on day 63 after the first injection. In Cohort 1b, 25 to 30 adults aged 18-55 years were enrolled at a single site in Boston, USA, between 29 July and 7 August 2020. As a vaccine, Ad26.COV2.S was a replication-incompetent adenovirus type 26 vector that expressed a prefusion-stabilized SARS-CoV-2 spike protein derived from the original Wuhan strain.

This record belongs to a study of Ad26.COV2.S vaccination and SARS-CoV-2 variants (dated by TCRdb to 2020 to 2022). Some background on the complete study: Donors in the vaccine arm were drawn from COV1001, a multicentre, randomized, double-blind, placebo-controlled phase I-IIa trial testing Ad26.COV2.S in healthy adults. Ad26.COV2.S was administered intramuscularly at 5 x 10^10 or 1 x 10^11 viral particles, either as a single shot or as two shots given 56 days apart. Sequencing of the TCRbeta repertoire served to evaluate the specificity and breadth of SARS-CoV-2-reactive T cell receptors following Ad26.COV2.S vaccination. The TCR-sequenced set comprised about 30 samples: around 20 Ad26.COV2.S vaccine recipients, 5 placebo recipients and 8 SARS-CoV-2 convalescent individuals. Participants in the trial were split at random into five groups of five each, receiving low-dose or high-dose Ad26.COV2.S once or twice, or else placebo on both occasions. Investigators remained blinded to trial group allocation during experiments and outcome assessment. The research as a whole found: The study lacked the statistical power to compare responses across vaccine doses or regimens. Vaccine and placebo recipients had similar non-spike TCR breadth, a finding consistent with the vaccine containing only spike. It was noted by the authors that total T cell responses may have been underestimated by the TCR breadth and depth analyses. Higher spike-specific TCR breadth was observed in Ad26.COV2.S recipients than in placebo recipients (P = 0.0014). Substantial breadth of spike-specific CD8+ and CD4+ T cell responses was reported after vaccination.

The immunoSEQ Assay was the method used to sequence TCRbeta CDR3 regions. After extraction, genomic DNA underwent amplification by bias-controlled multiplex PCR, followed by high-throughput sequencing. In the source study's methods: To quantify the absolute abundance of every unique TCRbeta CDR3 region, sequences were collapsed and filtered. T cell fraction was estimated by normalizing TCRbeta template counts to usable DNA, which was measured by amplifying reference genes present in all nucleated cells. Repertoire TCRs were annotated as SARS-CoV-2-specific when V gene, CDR3 amino acid sequence and J gene were exactly matched to a known reactive TCR set. The reference SARS-CoV-2 TCR set was obtained from MIRA and was filtered for enrichment in COVID-19-positive ImmuneCODE repertoires, whereby public or cross-reactive TCRs were removed. Drawing on the MIRA antigens, annotated TCRs were analysed further at the level of specific ORF or position within ORF. Breadth was defined as the number of annotated unique rearrangements divided by the total number of unique productive rearrangements, and depth was defined as the summed frequency of the annotated unique rearrangements. Two-sided Wilcoxon rank-sum tests were applied when comparing TCR breadth between groups. TCRdb obtained this table from immuneACCESS and retained in-frame rearrangements with V and J assigned. These tables miss some clones; where compared with another copy, unresolved V genes account for less than half of the shortfall, and the remainder is unexplained. V and J calls and clone size are given by that table; D and trimming were obtained from the DNA. Within this sample are 510,000 or so clones, with about 83% of them counted one time only. The ten most abundant clones make up roughly 12% of the sample.

The TCR sequence derives from a person aged 18-65 years who received the Ad26.COV2.S COVID-19 vaccine or a placebo. The sequence is built from TRBV7-2 and TRBJ2-2; no confident D gene assignment can be made. Sequenced here: peripheral blood, sampled in a trial of Ad26.COV2.S vaccine versus placebo. The CDR3 region reads CASSLGNTGELFF. The sequence in DNA is TGTGCCAGCAGCTTAGGTAACACCGGGGAGCTGTTTTTT. The entire variable domain, with the stretches around the CDR3 drawn from the reference TRBV7-2 and TRBJ2-2 proteins, is GAGVSQSPSNKVTEKGKDVELRCDPISGHTALYWYRQSLGQGLEFLIYFQGNSAPDKSGLPSDRFSAERTGGSVSTLTIQRTQQEDSAVYLCASSLGNTGELFFGEGSRLTVL.